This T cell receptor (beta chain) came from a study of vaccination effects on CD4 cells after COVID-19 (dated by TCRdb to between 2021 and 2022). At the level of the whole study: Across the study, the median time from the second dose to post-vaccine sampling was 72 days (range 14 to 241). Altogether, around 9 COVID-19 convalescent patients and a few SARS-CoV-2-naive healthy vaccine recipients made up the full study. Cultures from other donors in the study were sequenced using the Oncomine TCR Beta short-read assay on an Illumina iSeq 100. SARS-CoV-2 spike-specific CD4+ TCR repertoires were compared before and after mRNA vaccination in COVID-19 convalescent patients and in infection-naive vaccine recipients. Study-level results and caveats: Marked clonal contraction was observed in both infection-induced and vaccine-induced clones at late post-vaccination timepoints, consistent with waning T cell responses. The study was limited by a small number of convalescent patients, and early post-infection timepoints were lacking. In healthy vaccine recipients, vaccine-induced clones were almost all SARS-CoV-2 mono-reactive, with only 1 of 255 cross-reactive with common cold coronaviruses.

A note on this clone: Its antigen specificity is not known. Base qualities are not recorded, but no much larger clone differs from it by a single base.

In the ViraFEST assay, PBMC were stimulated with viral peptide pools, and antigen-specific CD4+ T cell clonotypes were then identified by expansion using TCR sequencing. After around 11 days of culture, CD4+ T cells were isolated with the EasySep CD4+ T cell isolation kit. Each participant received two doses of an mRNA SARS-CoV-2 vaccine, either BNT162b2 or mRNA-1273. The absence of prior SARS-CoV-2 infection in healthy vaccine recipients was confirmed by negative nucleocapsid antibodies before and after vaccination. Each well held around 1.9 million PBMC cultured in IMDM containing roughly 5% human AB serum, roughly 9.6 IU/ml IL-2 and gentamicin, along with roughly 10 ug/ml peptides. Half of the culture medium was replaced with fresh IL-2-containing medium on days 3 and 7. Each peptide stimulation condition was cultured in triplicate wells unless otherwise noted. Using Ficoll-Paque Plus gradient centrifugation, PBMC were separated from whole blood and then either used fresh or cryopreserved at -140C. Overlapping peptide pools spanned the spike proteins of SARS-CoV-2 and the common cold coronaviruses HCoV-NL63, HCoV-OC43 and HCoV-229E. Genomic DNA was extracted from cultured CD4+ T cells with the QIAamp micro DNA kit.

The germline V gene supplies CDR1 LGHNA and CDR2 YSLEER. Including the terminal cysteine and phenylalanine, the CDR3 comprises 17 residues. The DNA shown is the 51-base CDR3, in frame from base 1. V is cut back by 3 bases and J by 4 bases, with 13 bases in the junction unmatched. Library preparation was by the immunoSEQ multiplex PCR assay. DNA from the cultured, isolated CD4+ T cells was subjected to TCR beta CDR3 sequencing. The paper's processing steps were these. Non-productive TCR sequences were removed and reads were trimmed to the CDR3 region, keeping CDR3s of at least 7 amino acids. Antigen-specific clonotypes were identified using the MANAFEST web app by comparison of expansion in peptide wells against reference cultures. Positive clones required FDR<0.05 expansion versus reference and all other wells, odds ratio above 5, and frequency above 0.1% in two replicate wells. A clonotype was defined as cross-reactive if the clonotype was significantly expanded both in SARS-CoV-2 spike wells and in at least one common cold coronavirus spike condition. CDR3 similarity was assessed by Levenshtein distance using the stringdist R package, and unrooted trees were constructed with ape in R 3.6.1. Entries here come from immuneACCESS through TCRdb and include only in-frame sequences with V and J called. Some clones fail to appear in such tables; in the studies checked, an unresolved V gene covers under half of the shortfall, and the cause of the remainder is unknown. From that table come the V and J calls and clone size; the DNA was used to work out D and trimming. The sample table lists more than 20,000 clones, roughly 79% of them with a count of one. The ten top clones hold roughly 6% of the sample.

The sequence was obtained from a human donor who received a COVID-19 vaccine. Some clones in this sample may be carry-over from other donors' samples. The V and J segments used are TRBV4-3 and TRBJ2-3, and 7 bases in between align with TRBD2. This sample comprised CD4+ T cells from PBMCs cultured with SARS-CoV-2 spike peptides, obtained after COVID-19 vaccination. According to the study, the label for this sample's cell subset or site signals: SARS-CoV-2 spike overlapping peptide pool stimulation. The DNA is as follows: TGCGCCAGCAGCCACGAGGGGTCTAGCGGAGGCCCAGATACGCAGTATTTT. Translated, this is CASSHEGSSGGPDTQYF.